This entry lists 24 T cell receptor beta chains sequenced from one sample in a study of shared clonotypes between healthy human individuals. CD8 cells regarded as naive lacked CD45RO, were positively chosen for CCR7, and omitted terminally differentiated effector memory CD45RA+ cells. Repertoires were generated with immunoSEQ multiplex PCR, while TCRdb's copy carries only in-frame clones and drops some. The data contain about 590,000 clones, less than 97% of them singletons. The material sequenced was naive CD8+ T cells sorted from blood. All receptors derive from a woman aged 25-40 years in good health.

Remarks on this clone: Distinct nucleotide sequences in the sample also encode this CDR3. The chain couples TRBV15 to TRBJ1-2; D is unclear. The germline V and J ends were trimmed by 3 bases and 8 bases, with 10 bases remaining between them. Germline V gene lookup returns CDR1 LNHNV and CDR2 YYDKDF (reference sequence). The CDR3 consists of 12 residues. The CDR3 DNA reads as TGTGCCACCAGCAGGGAAGGACCCGGCTACACCTTC. It encodes CATSREGPGYTF.

CDR3 sequence: CASSFPSPGPGLAGGPRETQYF. The CDR3 coding sequence is TGTGCCAGCAGTTTCCCCAGCCCAGGGCCGGGACTAGCGGGAGGGCCTCGGGAGACCCAGTACTTC. The rearrangement links TRBV28 to TRBJ2-5, with 16 bases lining up with TRBD2. The CDR3 sequence is 22 residues long. Germline V gene lookup returns CDR1 MDHEN and CDR2 SYDVKM. V dropped 3 bases and J dropped 5; count of bases not matched to a gene: 21. Combining the CDR3 with reference TRBV28 and TRBJ2-5 gives the whole variable domain DVKVTQSSRYLVKRTGEKVFLECVQDMDHENMFWYRQDPGLGLRLIYFSYDVKMKEKGDIPEGYSVSREKKERFSLILESASTNQTSMYLCASSFPSPGPGLAGGPRETQYFGPGTRLLVL.

The rearrangement uses TRBV28 and TRBJ2-4, with D possibly matching TRBD2 (5 bases). CDR1 is MDHEN, CDR2 SYDVKM, per germline. This CDR3 region has 19 residues. V shed 3 bases and J shed 0 bases, with 21 bases lying between them. The CDR3 DNA reads TGTGCCAGCAGTTTGAGGACGGAGGACCCGCGAATAGCCAAAAACATTCAGTACTTC. As protein: CASSLRTEDPRIAKNIQYF.

The chain links TRBV28 to TRBJ2-3, with no clear D. The CDR3 length is 15 residues. Germline V gene lookup returns CDR1 MDHEN and CDR2 SYDVKM. V lost 6 bases to trimming and J lost 1 base, with 14 bases between them. CDR3 loop: CASSPRARGTDTQYF. CDR3 bases: TGTGCCAGCAGCCCCAGAGCACGTGGCACAGATACGCAGTATTTT.

V usage is TRBV19 and J usage is TRBJ1-2; D is unclear. V lost 1 base, J lost 8 bases, and 17 bases lay in between. The CDR3 contains 15 residues. Germline V CDR1 and CDR2: LNHDA, SQIVND (reference sequence). The CDR3 region is CASSIVFEGLMGYTF. The CDR3 nucleotides are TGTGCCAGTAGTATAGTTTTCGAAGGCCTGATGGGCTACACCTTC.

DNA for the CDR3: TGCAGCGTTGAAGAGTGGGGAGAGACCCAGTACTTC. This sequence encodes CSVEEWGETQYF. The chain carries TRBV29-1 and TRBJ2-5; D gene ambiguous. The germline CDR1 and CDR2 sequences are SQVTM and ANQGSEA. There are 12 residues in the CDR3. V lost 0 bases, J lost 4 bases, and 6 bases lay in between.

The chain uses TRBV27 and TRBJ2-2; D call uncertain. Germline V gene sequence: CDR1 MNHEY, CDR2 SMNVEV (reference sequence). Trimming removed 6 bases from V and 1 base from J, with 9 bases in between. There are 14 residues in the CDR3. CDR3 loop: CASSLSLNTGELFF. The DNA of the CDR3 is TGTGCCAGCAGCCTCTCCCTGAACACCGGGGAGCTGTTTTTT.

The gene calls are TRBV6-6 and TRBJ2-7; D unclear. Trimming cost V 2 bases and J 7 bases, with 9 bases left between them. Per germline, CDR1 MNHNY and CDR2 SVGAGI (reference sequence). The CDR3 loop spans 12 amino acids. This CDR3 reads CASSYGVGEQYF. CDR3 coding DNA: TGTGCCAGCAGTTACGGTGTGGGGGAGCAGTACTTC.

The chain recombines TRBV4-1 with TRBJ2-1, with 12 bases that match TRBD2. The CDR3 has 19 amino acids. Germline V gives CDR1 MGHRA, CDR2 YSYEKL. V dropped 1 base and J dropped 6; count of bases not matched to a gene: 13. The CDR3, as DNA: TGCGCCAGCAGCCAAGCTACATCTAGCGGGAGGGCCAAGGGCAATGAGCAGTTCTTC. Amino acids: CASSQATSSGRAKGNEQFF.

The chain is built from TRBV12-5 and TRBJ2-2; TRBD2 aligns across 13 bases. Trimming cost V 1 base and J 7 bases; bases outside gene matches: 9. The CDR3 is 18 residues long. Germline V CDR1 and CDR2: LGHNT, FRNRAP. The CDR3 coding sequence is TGTGCTAGTGGTTTGGCCCCACTAGCGGGAGGGCCCCTCGGGGAGCTGTTTTTT. Residues: CASGLAPLAGGPLGELFF.

The rearrangement links TRBV27 to TRBJ1-2; D perhaps matches TRBD1 (5 bases). The CDR3 spans 12 residues. Germline V gene sequence: CDR1 MNHEY, CDR2 SMNVEV (reference sequence). V was cut by 2 bases and J by 7 bases, with 8 bases left in between. As DNA, the CDR3 is TGTGCCAGCAGTTTAGCAGGGTTTGGCTACACCTTC. It codes for CASSLAGFGYTF.

The genes are TRBV27 and TRBJ2-3, with 11 bases aligning to TRBD2. The CDR3 extends over 17 amino acids. J lost 3 bases, V lost 4 bases, and 9 bases had no gene match. CDR1 is MNHEY, CDR2 SMNVEV, per germline (reference sequence). The CDR3 nucleotides are TGTGCCAGCAGTTCCCTGGGTAGCGGGGGGGGAACAGATACGCAGTATTTT. Its protein product is CASSSLGSGGGTDTQYF.

The chain couples TRBV27 to TRBJ2-7; 9 bases are a match to TRBD2. Trimming at V came to 3 bases and at J to 3 bases, leaving 3 bases not matched to a gene. This CDR3 comprises 14 residues. Per germline, CDR1 MNHEY and CDR2 SMNVEV (reference sequence). For the CDR3, the DNA is TGTGCCAGCAGTTTCGAAGCGGGAGGCTACGAGCAGTACTTC. It encodes CASSFEAGGYEQYF.

The chain employs TRBV7-2 and TRBJ2-3; 9 nucleotides agree with TRBD2. This CDR3 is 19 amino acids long. J gave up 3 bases and V 4 bases, and 17 bases lay outside the gene matches. CDR1 SGHTA and CDR2 FQGNSA come from the germline V gene. The CDR3, as DNA: TGTGCCAGCAGCTCCCTCGGACTAGCGCAACCCTTACTAACAGATACGCAGTATTTT. Its translation is CASSSLGLAQPLLTDTQYF. The complete variable domain, with remaining parts taken from reference TRBV7-2 and TRBJ2-3, reads GAGVSQSPSNKVTEKGKDVELRCDPISGHTALYWYRQSLGQGLEFLIYFQGNSAPDKSGLPSDRFSAERTGGSVSTLTIQRTQQEDSAVYLCASSSLGLAQPLLTDTQYFGPGTRLTVL.

Concerning this clone itself: At the DNA level, this CDR3 is encoded by other sequences in the same sample as well. V and J are TRBV4-1 and TRBJ2-7; 14 bases agree with TRBD2. The CDR3 has 16 amino acids. From germline, CDR1 is MGHRA and CDR2 YSYEKL. Trimming took 4 bases from V and 2 from J; bases not matched to a gene: 4. This chain's CDR3 is CASSLRTSGGTYEQYF. In DNA, the CDR3 is TGCGCCAGCAGCCTGCGGACTAGCGGGGGGACCTACGAGCAGTACTTC.

The CDR3 bases are TGTGCCAGCAGCTTAGGGACTGCTTCTGAAGCTTTCTTT. This codes for CASSLGTASEAFF. The chain combines TRBV7-6 with TRBJ1-1; no clear D gene. CDR1 and CDR2 (germline): SGHVS, FNYEAQ. This CDR3 is built from 13 residues. Trimming pared 1 base from V and 6 bases from J, leaving 9 bases between.

This clone occurred once. One end of the junction does not line up with germline, which may come from a read error. The chain combines TRBV18 with TRBJ2-1; TRBD2 aligns across 9 bases. CDR3 length equals 18 residues. The V gene's germline CDR1 is KGHSH and CDR2 LQKENI. The CDR3: CASSPPWASGIQYNEQFF. The CDR3 DNA reads TGTGCCAGCTCCCCACCATGGGCTAGCGGGATACAATACAATGAGCAGTTCTTC.

The V gene is TRBV27, the J gene TRBJ2-1, with 11 bases matching TRBD2. The CDR3 totals 12 residues. Unmatched junction bases numbered 5, after V lost 5 bases and J lost 14 bases. From germline, CDR1 is MNHEY and CDR2 SMNVEV (reference sequence). The CDR3 DNA is TGTGCCAGCAGTGAGACTAGCGGGAATGAGTTCTTC. Translation: CASSETSGNEFF.

This chain joins TRBV27 and TRBJ1-1, with D tentatively TRBD1 (6 bases). The CDR3 spans 13 residues. CDR1 MNHEY and CDR2 SMNVEV come from the germline V gene (reference sequence). Trimming shortened V by 6 bases and J by 10 bases, and 18 bases separated the two germline ends. The CDR3: CASSPGGAWVAFF. CDR3 nucleotide sequence: TGTGCCAGCAGCCCCGGGGGGGCCTGGGTAGCTTTCTTT.

This clone is a singleton in its sample. V usage is TRBV2 and J usage is TRBJ2-1; possibly TRBD2 for D (6 bases). CDR3 length: 13 residues. CDR1 is SNHLY and CDR2 is FYNNEI in the germline V gene. V was shortened by 8 bases and J by 4 bases, with 12 bases between the two germline ends. The CDR3 region is CASRGTDYNEQFF. The CDR3 region has the DNA TGTGCCAGCCGCGGGACCGATTACAATGAGCAGTTCTTC.

The chain links TRBV2 to TRBJ2-1; TRBD2 aligns across 7 bases. The germline gives CDR1 SNHLY, CDR2 FYNNEI. V dropped 6 bases and J dropped 2; count of bases not matched to a gene: 22. The CDR3 contains 20 residues. CDR3 sequence: CASSAAKLRLAGRPYNEQFF. CDR3 DNA sequence: TGTGCCAGCAGCGCCGCGAAGCTTAGACTAGCCGGGAGACCCTACAATGAGCAGTTCTTC.

The J gene is TRBJ2-6, the V gene TRBV27; 7 bases match TRBD2. V gave up 5 bases and J gave up 0 bases; unmatched junction bases: 7. The CDR3 length is 17 residues. Looked up from germline, CDR1 is MNHEY and CDR2 is SMNVEV (reference sequence). CDR3 sequence reads: CASSVLAVFSGANVLTF. CDR3 sequence (DNA): TGTGCCAGCAGTGTCCTAGCGGTTTTCTCTGGGGCCAACGTCCTGACTTTC. Complete variable domain (other parts from reference TRBV27 and TRBJ2-6): EAQVTQNPRYLITVTGKKLTVTCSQNMNHEYMSWYRQDPGLGLRQIYYSMNVEVTDKGDVPEGYKVSRKEKRNFPLILESPSPNQTSLYFCASSVLAVFSGANVLTFGAGSRLTVL.

The chain couples TRBV5-1 to TRBJ2-1; D tentatively reads TRBD1 or TRBD2 (5 bases each). Germline CDR1 and CDR2: SGHRS and YFSETQ. The CDR3 is 13 amino acids. Trimming pared 3 bases from V and 6 bases from J, leaving 10 bases between. CDR3 DNA: TGCGCCAGCAGCTGGGGGTCGGGCAATGAGCAGTTCTTC. Protein: CASSWGSGNEQFF.

The gene calls are TRBV28 and TRBJ2-4, with D unresolved. Per germline, CDR1 MDHEN and CDR2 SYDVKM. The CDR3 sequence is 17 residues long. V lost 5 bases and J 6 bases, leaving 23 bases between the germline ends. The CDR3 DNA reads TGTGCCAGCAGTACCCGGATAGTCCGCAGCCCTTCAAACATTCAGTACTTC. Its translation: CASSTRIVRSPSNIQYF.